A single sample gave rise to the 8 T cell receptor beta chains below, sequenced in a study of blood T cell repertoires in COVID-19. TCRdb's table, derived via immunoSEQ multiplex PCR, lists solely in-frame clones and lacks some. The sample shows approximately 54,000 clones, approximately 80% of them seen only once. Specimen: peripheral blood. The receptors were sampled from a woman aged 55-70 years with acute or convalescent COVID-19.

The chain links TRBV4-1 to TRBJ2-5, with TRBD1 matching over 9 bases. J lost 5 bases, V lost 1 base, and 5 bases had no gene match. Per the germline V gene, CDR1 is MGHRA and CDR2 is YSYEKL. The CDR3 spans 15 residues. CDR3 loop: CASSQAGTGRETQYF. The CDR3 nucleotides are TGCGCCAGCAGCCAAGCCGGGACAGGGAGGGAGACCCAGTACTTC.

CDR3 DNA sequence: TGTGCCACCGCCGGGGATACCTACGAGCAGTACTTC. This gives the protein CATAGDTYEQYF. The chain recombines TRBV24-1 with TRBJ2-7, with D perhaps TRBD2 (5 bases). Deletions cut 9 bases from V and 2 bases from J, with 10 bases between. Germline assignment: CDR1 KGHDR and CDR2 SFDVKD. The CDR3 length is 12 residues.

There are a few counts of this clone. The chain couples TRBV9 to TRBJ2-3; 7 positions match TRBD2. The CDR3 is made up of 17 amino acids. V was clipped by 0 bases and J by 1 base; unmatched bases: 8. Germline assignment: CDR1 SGDLS and CDR2 YYNGEE. CDR3 region: CASSVEIQRGGTDTQYF. The CDR3 DNA sequence: TGTGCCAGCAGCGTAGAGATCCAGCGGGGCGGCACAGATACGCAGTATTTT.

On this clone: One end of the junction does not line up with germline, which may come from a read error. The gene calls are TRBV5-1 and TRBJ2-2; weak D call: TRBD2 (5 bases). Germline V lookup: CDR1 SGHRS, CDR2 YFSETQ. The CDR3 consists of 16 residues. The DNA for the CDR3 is TGCGCCAGCAGCTTGGGCCGAGTCGGGAACTCCGGGGAGCTGTTTTTT. Protein product: CASSLGRVGNSGELFF.

The genes are TRBV7-2 and TRBJ2-7; TRBD1 is a possible D gene (5 bases). CDR3 size: 13 residues. The germline V gene has CDR1 SGHTA and CDR2 FQGNSA. V lost 7 bases and J 6 bases, leaving 16 bases between the germline ends. The CDR3 nucleotides read TGTGCCAGCACCCCCCCCTCAGGGTTCGAGCAGTACTTC. This sequence encodes CASTPPSGFEQYF.

This clone was seen many times. This rearrangement joins TRBV3-1 (or the pseudogene TRBV3-2) to TRBJ1-3; D not certain. Germline V lookup: CDR1 LGHDT, CDR2 YNNKEL (reference sequence). This CDR3 has 14 residues. Trimming stripped 3 bases from V and 2 bases from J, with 8 bases between. The CDR3 spells CASSHLTAGNTIYF. The CDR3 region has the DNA TGTGCCAGCAGCCATCTTACAGCTGGAAACACCATATATTTT.

The chain links TRBV2 to TRBJ2-7; TRBD2 aligns across 7 bases. The germline V gene has CDR1 SNHLY and CDR2 FYNNEI. Trimming removed 11 bases from V and 1 base from J; junction bases left unmatched: 8. This CDR3 spans 13 amino acids. DNA for the CDR3: TGTGCCGTTACCCTAGCGGATTCCTACGAGCAGTACTTC. Translation: CAVTLADSYEQYF.

The chain couples TRBV6-5 to TRBJ1-2, with a weak D call TRBD1 (5 bases). Looked up from germline, CDR1 is MNHEY and CDR2 is SVGAGI. Trimming took off 6 bases at V and 3 bases at J, with 11 bases between the two ends. This CDR3 spans 13 amino acids. CDR3 nucleotides: TGTGCCAGCAGACGACCGGGGGACTATGGCTACACCTTC. It encodes CASRRPGDYGYTF.